The 10 T cell receptor beta chains below were found in one sample sequenced in a study of CD4 T cells in relation to SARS-CoV-2 and coronaviruses. CD4+ T cells from unexposed donors were obtained before the COVID-19 pandemic (2011-2018). Isolation of CD4+ T cells took place after approximately 10 days in culture. Only in-frame clones appear in the TCRdb table, and some are missing; sequencing was by immunoSEQ multiplex PCR. The sample yields around 20,000 clones, about 70% seen once. Their specific antigens are unknown. Material for sequencing was CD4+ T cells from PBMCs, cultured in vitro. Receptors were obtained from a human donor in good health.

The V and J genes are TRBV3-1 (or the pseudogene TRBV3-2) and TRBJ1-5, with 8 positions matching TRBD1. J gave up 5 bases and V 4 bases, and 1 base lay outside the gene matches. The CDR3 spans 13 residues. Germline CDR1 LGHDT, CDR2 YNNKEL (reference sequence). CDR3 DNA sequence: TGTGCCAGCAGCCTACAGGGGGATCAGCCCCAGCATTTT. It codes for CASSLQGDQPQHF.

The chain couples TRBV10-2 to TRBJ1-1, with D maybe TRBD1 (6 bases). Trimming removed 6 bases at V and 3 bases at J, with 11 bases between. CDR3 size: 13 residues. The germline gives CDR1 WSHSY, CDR2 SAAADI. In nucleotides, the CDR3 is TGCGCCAGCAGCCTACAGGGCTACACTGAAGCTTTCTTT. It codes for CASSLQGYTEAFF.

By its share, this clone is medium-sized (0.01 to 0.1%). The V gene is TRBV4-2, the J gene TRBJ2-1; no firm D call. CDR3 length: 13 amino acids. Germline V lookup: CDR1 LGHNA, CDR2 YNFKEQ. Trimming took 2 bases from V and 9 from J, leaving 11 bases between them. The CDR3 DNA sequence: TGTGCCAGCAGCCAATCCCGGGCTGGTGAGCAGTTCTTC. Protein: CASSQSRAGEQFF.

The chain couples TRBV3-1 (or the pseudogene TRBV3-2) to TRBJ2-3; D not certain. V was trimmed by 1 base and J by 2 bases, leaving 7 bases between them. CDR1 and CDR2 (germline): LGHDT, YNNKEL (reference sequence). This CDR3 has 14 amino acids. CDR3 DNA: TGTGCCAGCAGCCAAGGTCTTGCCACAGATACGCAGTATTTT. Protein sequence: CASSQGLATDTQYF.

This clone showed up just a few times. The chain carries TRBV3-1 (or the pseudogene TRBV3-2) and TRBJ1-2; D perhaps matches TRBD1 (6 bases). The CDR3 contains 17 residues. V shed 0 bases and J shed 8 bases, with 22 bases lying between them. CDR1 LGHDT and CDR2 YNNKEL come from the germline V gene (reference sequence). DNA of the CDR3: TGTGCCAGCAGCCAAGATGGGACCGGGCAGGGGAAAGAAGGCTACACCTTC. Translating gives CASSQDGTGQGKEGYTF.

CDR3 sequence reads: CASSPGGSEGTQYF. The DNA for the CDR3 is TGTGCCAGCAGCCCCGGCGGGAGTGAGGGTACGCAGTATTTT. The chain combines TRBV4-2 with TRBJ2-3, with 7 bases identical to TRBD2. CDR1 and CDR2 from the germline V gene are LGHNA and YNFKEQ. This CDR3 region has 14 residues. J lost 8 bases, V lost 4 bases, and 9 bases had no gene match.

This clone was seen more than once but under ten times. The rearrangement links TRBV7-2 to TRBJ1-2, with a weak D call TRBD1 (6 bases). This CDR3 comprises 13 residues. CDR1 and CDR2 (germline): SGHTA, FQGNSA. The V end lost 5 bases, the J end lost 4 bases, and 11 bases lay between the germline ends. The CDR3 here is CASSRGESYGYTF. CDR3 DNA: TGTGCCAGCAGCAGGGGGGAGAGCTATGGCTACACCTTC.

The gene calls are TRBV10-1 and TRBJ2-2, with D unclear. This CDR3 comprises 12 residues. The germline CDR1 and CDR2 sequences are WNHNN and SYGVQD (reference sequence). Trimming cost V 6 bases and J 3 bases, with 5 bases left between them. CDR3 in DNA: TGCGCCAGCAGGCCGTACACCGGGGAGCTGTTTTTT. It is translated as CASRPYTGELFF.

This sequence joins TRBV2 and TRBJ1-5; 10 bases align to TRBD1. CDR1 is SNHLY and CDR2 is FYNNEI in the germline V gene. This CDR3 comprises 17 residues. J was trimmed by 2 bases and V by 6 bases; bases with no gene match: 10. CDR3 region: CASSHGQGGYGNQPQHF. The CDR3 DNA sequence: TGTGCCAGCAGCCACGGACAGGGGGGTTATGGCAATCAGCCCCAGCATTTT.

The chain uses TRBV7-2 and TRBJ2-7; 11 bases agree with TRBD2. This CDR3 has 14 amino acids. CDR1 and CDR2 from the germline V gene are SGHTA and FQGNSA. Trimming cost V 6 bases and J 5 bases; bases outside gene matches: 6. The CDR3 protein is CASRQGLAVDEQYF. CDR3 DNA: TGTGCCAGCAGACAGGGACTAGCGGTTGACGAGCAGTACTTC.